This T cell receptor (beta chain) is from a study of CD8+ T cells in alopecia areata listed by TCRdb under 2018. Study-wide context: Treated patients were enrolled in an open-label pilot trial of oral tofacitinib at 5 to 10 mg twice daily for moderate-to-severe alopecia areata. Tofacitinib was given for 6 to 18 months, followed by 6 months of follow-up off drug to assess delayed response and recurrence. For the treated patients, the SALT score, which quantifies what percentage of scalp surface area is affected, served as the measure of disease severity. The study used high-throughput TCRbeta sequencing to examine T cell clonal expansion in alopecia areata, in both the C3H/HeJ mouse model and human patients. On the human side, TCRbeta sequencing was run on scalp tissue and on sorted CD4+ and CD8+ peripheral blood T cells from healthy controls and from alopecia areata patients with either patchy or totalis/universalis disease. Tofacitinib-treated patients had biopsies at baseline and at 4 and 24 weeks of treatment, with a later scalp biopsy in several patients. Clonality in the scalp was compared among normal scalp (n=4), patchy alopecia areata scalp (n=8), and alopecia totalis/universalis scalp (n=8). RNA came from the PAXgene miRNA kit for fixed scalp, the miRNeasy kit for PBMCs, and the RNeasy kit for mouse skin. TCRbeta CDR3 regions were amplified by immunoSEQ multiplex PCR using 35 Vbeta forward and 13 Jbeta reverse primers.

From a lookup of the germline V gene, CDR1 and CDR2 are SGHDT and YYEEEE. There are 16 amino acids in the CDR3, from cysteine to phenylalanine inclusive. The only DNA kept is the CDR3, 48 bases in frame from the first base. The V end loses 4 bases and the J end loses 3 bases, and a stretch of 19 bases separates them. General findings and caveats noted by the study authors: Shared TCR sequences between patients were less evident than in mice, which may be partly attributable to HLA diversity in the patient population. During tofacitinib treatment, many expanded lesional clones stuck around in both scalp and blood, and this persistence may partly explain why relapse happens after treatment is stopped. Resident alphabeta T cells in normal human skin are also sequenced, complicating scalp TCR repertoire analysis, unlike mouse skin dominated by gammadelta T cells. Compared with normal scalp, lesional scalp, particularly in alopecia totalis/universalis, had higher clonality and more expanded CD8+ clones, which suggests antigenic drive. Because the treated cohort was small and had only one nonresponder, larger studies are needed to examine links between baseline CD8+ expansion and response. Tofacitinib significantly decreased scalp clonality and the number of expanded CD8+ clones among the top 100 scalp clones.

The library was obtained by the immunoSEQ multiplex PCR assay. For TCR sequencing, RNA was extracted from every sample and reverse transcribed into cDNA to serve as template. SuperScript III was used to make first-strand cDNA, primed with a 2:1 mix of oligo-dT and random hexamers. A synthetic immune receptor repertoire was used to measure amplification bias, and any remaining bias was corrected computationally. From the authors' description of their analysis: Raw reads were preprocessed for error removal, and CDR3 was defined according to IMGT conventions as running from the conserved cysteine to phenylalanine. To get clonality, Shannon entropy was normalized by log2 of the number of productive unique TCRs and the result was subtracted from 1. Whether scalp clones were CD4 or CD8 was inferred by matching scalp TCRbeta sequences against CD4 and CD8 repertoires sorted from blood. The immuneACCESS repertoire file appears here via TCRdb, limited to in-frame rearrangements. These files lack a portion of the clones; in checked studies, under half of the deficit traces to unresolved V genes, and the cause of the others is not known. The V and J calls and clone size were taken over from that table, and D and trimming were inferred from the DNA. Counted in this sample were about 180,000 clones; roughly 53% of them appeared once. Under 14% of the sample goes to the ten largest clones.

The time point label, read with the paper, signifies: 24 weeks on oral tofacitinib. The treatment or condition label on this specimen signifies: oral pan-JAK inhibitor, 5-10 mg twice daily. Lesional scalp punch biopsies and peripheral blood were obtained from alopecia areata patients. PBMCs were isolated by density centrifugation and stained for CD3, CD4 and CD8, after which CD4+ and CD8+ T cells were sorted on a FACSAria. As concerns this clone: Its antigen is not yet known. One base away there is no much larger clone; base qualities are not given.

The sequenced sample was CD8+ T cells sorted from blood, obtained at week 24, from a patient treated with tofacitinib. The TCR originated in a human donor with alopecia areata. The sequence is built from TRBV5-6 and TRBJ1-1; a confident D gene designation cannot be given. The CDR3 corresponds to CASSGMAPERDTEAFF. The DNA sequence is TGTGCCAGCAGCGGGATGGCCCCGGAAAGGGACACTGAAGCTTTCTTT.